Sequencing of this TCR beta chain was carried out in a study of OX40 agonist ivuxolimab in advanced cancers. Study-level background: Prior anti-PD-1, anti-PD-L1 or anti-CTLA-4 therapy was allowed; 35% to 40% had some.

TCRdb keeps only in-frame clones here, not all; method: immunoSEQ multiplex PCR. The table lists about 60,000 clones, 89% of them singletons. This clone was seen a single time. Its antigen is unidentified. General observations from the study: Some nonresponders also had low normalized T-cell clonal expansion. Within 6 weeks, CD4+ and CD8+ blood T cells expanded clonally at 0.1 to 3.0 mg/kg. There were, on average, more expanded clones in CD8+ T cells than in CD4+.

The sample in question was CD4+ or CD8+ T cells sorted from blood, obtained in a trial of the OX40 agonist ivuxolimab. This receptor was identified in an adult with an advanced solid tumor such as melanoma, head and neck, liver or kidney cancer.

As DNA, the CDR3 is TGTGCCAGCAGCGTAGGAGGGACAGGGCCTGCTATCAAAGGGGGCTACACCTTC. The encoded protein is CASSVGGTGPAIKGGYTF. V gene TRBV9 combines with J gene TRBJ1-2, with 9 bases matching TRBD1. With 0 bases clipped from V and 8 bases from J, the junction kept 17 bases outside the gene matches. Germline V lookup: CDR1 SGDLS, CDR2 YYNGEE. The CDR3 sequence is 18 residues long.